This T cell receptor (beta chain) was observed in a study of somatic mutations in cytotoxic T cells in rheumatoid arthritis. Study summary: The researchers flow-sorted some T-cell populations stained with V beta antibodies and got nearly 100% purity, and these included V beta1+ cells sequenced for TCRB. General study results and limits: In about an eighth of the 65 patients, the largest CD8+ clone exceeded 20% of CD8+ cells. It was found that CD8+ T-cell clonality in rheumatoid arthritis patients did not differ significantly from that in age-matched healthy controls. A rise in CD8+ clonality with age was seen in rheumatoid arthritis patients but not in healthy controls.

The assay was immunoSEQ multiplex PCR, and TCRdb's table has in-frame clones only and misses some. The sample has some 17,000 clones; approximately 84% are singletons. This CDR3 region has 13 residues. Germline CDR1 is SGHAT and CDR2 is FQDESV (reference sequence). Between the trimmed V and J ends, which lost 2 bases and 6 bases, there was a span of 11 bases. A word on this clone: What it binds is unknown.

The J gene is TRBJ2-7, the V gene TRBV11-1, with D maybe TRBD2 (6 bases). This TCR came from an adult with rheumatoid arthritis. Input material: CD8+ T cells sorted from blood. The DNA for the CDR3 is TGTGCCAGCAGCTTAATGGGGGGACGCGAGCAGTACTTC. This translates into CASSLMGGREQYF.